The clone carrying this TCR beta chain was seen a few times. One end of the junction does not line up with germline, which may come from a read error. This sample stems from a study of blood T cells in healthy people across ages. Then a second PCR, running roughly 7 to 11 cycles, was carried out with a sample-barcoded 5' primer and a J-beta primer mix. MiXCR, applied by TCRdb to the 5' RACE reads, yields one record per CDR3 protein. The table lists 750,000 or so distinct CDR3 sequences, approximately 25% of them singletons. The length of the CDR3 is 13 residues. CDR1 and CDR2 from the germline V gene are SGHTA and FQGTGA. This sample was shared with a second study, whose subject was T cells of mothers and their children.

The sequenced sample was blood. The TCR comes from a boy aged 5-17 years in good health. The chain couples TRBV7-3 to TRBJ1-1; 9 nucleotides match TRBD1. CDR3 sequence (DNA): TGTGTCAGCAGCTCTATGACAGGGGGTTTTGCTTTCTTT. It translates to CVSSSMTGGFAFF.